This entry concerns a single T cell receptor beta chain. This entry is derived from a study of T cell changes during pregnancy in multiple sclerosis. Some clones are missing from TCRdb's copy, which holds only in-frame ones; the method was immunoSEQ multiplex PCR. The table has some 120,000 clones, approximately 96% seen once. V shed 8 bases, J shed 4 bases, and the junction held 4 bases outside the gene matches. The CDR3 has 13 residues. Germline CDR1 and CDR2: LNHDA and SQIVND (reference sequence). This material consisted of peripheral blood, taken after pregnancy. This rearrangement joins TRBV19 to TRBJ1-1, with 10 positions matching TRBD1. This TCR came from a female donor with multiple sclerosis, enrolled in a pregnancy study. The CDR3 DNA is TGTGCCAGTGGCCGGACAGGGGGCACTGAAGCTTTCTTT. Translation gives CASGRTGGTEAFF.